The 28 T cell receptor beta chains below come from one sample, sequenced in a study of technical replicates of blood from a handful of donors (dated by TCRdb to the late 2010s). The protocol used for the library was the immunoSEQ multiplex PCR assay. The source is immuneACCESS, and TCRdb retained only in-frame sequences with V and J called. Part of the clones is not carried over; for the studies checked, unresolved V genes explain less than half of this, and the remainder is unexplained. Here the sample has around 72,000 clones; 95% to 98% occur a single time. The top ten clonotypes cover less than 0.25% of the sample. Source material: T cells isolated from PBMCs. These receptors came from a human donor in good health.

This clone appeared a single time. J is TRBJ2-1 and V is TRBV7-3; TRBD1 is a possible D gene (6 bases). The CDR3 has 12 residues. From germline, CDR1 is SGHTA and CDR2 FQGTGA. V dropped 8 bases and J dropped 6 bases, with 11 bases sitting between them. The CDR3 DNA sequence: TGTGCCAGCTCAGGGGCGAGCAATGAGCAGTTCTTC. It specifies CASSGASNEQFF.

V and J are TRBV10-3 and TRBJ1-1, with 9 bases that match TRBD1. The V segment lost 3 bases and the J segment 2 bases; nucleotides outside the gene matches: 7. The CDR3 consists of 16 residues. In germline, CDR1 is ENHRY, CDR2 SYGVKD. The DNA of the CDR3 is TGTGCCATCAGTGATCCCCTACAGGGGGCAAACACTGAAGCTTTCTTT. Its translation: CAISDPLQGANTEAFF.

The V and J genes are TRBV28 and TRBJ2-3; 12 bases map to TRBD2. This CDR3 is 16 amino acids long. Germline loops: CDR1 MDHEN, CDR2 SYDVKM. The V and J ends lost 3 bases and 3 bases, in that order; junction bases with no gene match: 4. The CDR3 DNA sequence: TGTGCCAGCAGTTTCCCCCTAGCGGGAGGGACAGATACGCAGTATTTT. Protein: CASSFPLAGGTDTQYF.

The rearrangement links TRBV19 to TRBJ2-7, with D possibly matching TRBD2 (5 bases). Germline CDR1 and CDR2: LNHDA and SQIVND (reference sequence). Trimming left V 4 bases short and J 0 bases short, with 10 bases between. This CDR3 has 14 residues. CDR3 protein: CASSTAGSSYEQYF. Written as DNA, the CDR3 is TGTGCCAGTAGTACGGCGGGTAGCTCCTACGAGCAGTACTTC.

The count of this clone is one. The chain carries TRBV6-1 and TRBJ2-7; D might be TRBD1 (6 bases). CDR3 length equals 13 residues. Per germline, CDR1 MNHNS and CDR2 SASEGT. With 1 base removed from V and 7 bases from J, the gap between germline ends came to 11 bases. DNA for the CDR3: TGTGCCAGCAGTGAAGGGACAGTTCGAGAGCAGTACTTC. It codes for CASSEGTVREQYF.

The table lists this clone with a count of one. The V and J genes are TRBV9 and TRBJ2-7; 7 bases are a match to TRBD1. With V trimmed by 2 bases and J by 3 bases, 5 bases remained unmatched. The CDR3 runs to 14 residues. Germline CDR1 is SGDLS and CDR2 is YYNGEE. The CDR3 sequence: CASSVSPGGYEQYF. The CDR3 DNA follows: TGTGCCAGCAGCGTTTCTCCAGGGGGCTACGAGCAGTACTTC.

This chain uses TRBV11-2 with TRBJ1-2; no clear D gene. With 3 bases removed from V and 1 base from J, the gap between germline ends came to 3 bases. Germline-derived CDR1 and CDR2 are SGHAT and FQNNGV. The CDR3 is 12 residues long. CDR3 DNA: TGTGCCAGCAGCTTCATTAACTATGGCTACACCTTC. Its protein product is CASSFINYGYTF.

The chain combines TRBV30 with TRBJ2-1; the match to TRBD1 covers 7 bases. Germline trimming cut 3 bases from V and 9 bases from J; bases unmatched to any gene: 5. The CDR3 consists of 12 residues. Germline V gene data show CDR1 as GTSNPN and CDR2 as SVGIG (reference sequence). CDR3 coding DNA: TGTGCCTGGAGGTTAGGGGGCCCTGAGCAGTTCTTC. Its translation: CAWRLGGPEQFF. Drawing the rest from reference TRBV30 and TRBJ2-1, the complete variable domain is SQTIHQWPATLVQPVGSPLSLECTVEGTSNPNLYWYRQAAGRGLQLLFYSVGIGQISSEVPQNLSASRPQDRQFILSSKKLLLSDSGFYLCAWRLGGPEQFFGPGTRLTVL.

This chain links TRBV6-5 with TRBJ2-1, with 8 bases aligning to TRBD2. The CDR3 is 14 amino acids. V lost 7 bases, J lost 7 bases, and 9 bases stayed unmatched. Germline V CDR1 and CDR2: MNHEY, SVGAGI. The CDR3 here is CASTGLAGLNEQFF. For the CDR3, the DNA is TGTGCCAGCACCGGTCTAGCGGGTCTGAATGAGCAGTTCTTC.

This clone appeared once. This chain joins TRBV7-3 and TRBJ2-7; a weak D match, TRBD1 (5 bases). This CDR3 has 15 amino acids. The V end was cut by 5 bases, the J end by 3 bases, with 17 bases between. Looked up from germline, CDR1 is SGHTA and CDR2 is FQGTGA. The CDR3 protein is CASSQAGSLIYEQYF. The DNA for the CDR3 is TGTGCCAGCAGCCAGGCAGGGTCTCTCATCTACGAGCAGTACTTC.

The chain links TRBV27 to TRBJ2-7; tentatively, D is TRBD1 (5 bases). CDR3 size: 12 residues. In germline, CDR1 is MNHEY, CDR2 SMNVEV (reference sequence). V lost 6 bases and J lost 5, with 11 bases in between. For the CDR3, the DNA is TGTGCCAGCAGGGCAGGGCCCCACGAGCAGTACTTC. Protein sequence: CASRAGPHEQYF.

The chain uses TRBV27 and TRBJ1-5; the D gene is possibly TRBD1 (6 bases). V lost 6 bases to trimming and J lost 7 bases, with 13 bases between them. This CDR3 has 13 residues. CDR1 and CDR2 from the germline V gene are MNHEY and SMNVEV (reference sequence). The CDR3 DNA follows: TGTGCCAGCAGGAAACAGGGAGTGCAGCCCCAGCATTTT. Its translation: CASRKQGVQPQHF.

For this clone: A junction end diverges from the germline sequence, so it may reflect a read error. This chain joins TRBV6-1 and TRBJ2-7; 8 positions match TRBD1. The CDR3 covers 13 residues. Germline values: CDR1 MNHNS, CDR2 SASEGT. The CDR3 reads CASSEDRGDEQYF. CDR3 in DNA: TGTGCCAGCAGCGAAGACAGGGGAGACGAGCAGTACTTC.

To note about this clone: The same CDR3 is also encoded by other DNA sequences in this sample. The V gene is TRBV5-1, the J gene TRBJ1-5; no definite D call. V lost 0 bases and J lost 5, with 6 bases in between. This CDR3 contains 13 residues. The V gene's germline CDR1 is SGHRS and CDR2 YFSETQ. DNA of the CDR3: TGCGCCAGCAGCTTGGGAGGAGATCAGCCCCAGCATTTT. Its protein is CASSLGGDQPQHF.

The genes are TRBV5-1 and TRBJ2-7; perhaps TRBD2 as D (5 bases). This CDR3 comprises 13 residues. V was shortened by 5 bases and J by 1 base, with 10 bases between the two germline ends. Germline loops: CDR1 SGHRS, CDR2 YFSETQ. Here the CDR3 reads CASRKGSSYEQYF. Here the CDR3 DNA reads TGCGCCAGCAGGAAAGGGAGTTCCTACGAGCAGTACTTC.

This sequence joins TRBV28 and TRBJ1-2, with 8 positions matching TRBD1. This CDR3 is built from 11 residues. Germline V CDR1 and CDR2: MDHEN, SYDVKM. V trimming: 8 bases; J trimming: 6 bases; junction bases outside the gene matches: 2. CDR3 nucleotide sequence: TGTGCCAGCTTACAGGGGGATGGCTACACCTTC. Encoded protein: CASLQGDGYTF.

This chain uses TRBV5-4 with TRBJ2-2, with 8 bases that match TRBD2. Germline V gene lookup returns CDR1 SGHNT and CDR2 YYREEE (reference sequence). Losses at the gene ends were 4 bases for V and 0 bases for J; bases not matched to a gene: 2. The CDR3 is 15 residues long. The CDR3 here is CASSLTSANTGELFF. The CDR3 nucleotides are TGTGCCAGCAGCCTGACTAGCGCGAACACCGGGGAGCTGTTTTTT. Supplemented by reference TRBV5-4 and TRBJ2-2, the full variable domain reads ETGVTQSPTHLIKTRGQQVTLRCSSQSGHNTVSWYQQALGQGPQFIFQYYREEENGRGNFPPRFSGLQFPNYSSELNVNALELDDSALYLCASSLTSANTGELFFGEGSRLTVL.

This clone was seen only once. CDR3 amino acids: CASSLDPSSHEQYF. The CDR3 bases are TGTGCCAGCAGCTTAGATCCGAGTTCCCACGAGCAGTACTTC. The chain joins TRBV7-2 to TRBJ2-7, with D unresolved. V lost 1 base, J lost 5 bases, and 12 bases lay in between. This CDR3 contains 14 residues. Germline V gene lookup returns CDR1 SGHTA and CDR2 FQGNSA.

The CDR3 DNA follows: TGTGCCAGCAGCTTAGGAGGACAGGGGAGGCAGCCCCAGCATTTT. This encodes CASSLGGQGRQPQHF. The rearrangement joins TRBV7-2 to TRBJ1-5, with 9 bases that match TRBD1. V was clipped by 1 base and J by 7 bases; unmatched bases: 5. Looked up from germline, CDR1 is SGHTA and CDR2 is FQGNSA. CDR3 length: 15 amino acids.

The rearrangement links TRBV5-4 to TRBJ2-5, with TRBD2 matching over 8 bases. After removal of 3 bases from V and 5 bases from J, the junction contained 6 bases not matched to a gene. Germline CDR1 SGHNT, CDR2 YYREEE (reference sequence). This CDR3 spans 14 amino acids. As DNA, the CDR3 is TGTGCCAGCAGCTCGGGGGGGGCTTGGGAGACCCAGTACTTC. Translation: CASSSGGAWETQYF.

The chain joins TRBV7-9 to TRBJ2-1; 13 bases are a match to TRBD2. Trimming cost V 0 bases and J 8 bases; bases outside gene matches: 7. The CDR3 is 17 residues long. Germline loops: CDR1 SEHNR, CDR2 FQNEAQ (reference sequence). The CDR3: CASSLAPGLAGADEQFF. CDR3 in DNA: TGTGCCAGCAGCTTAGCGCCCGGACTAGCGGGAGCGGATGAGCAGTTCTTC.

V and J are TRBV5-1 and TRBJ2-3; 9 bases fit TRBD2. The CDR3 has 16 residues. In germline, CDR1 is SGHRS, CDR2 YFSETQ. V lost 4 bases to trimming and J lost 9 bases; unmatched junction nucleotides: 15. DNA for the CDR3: TGCGCCAGCAGCCCGCCGGGACTAGCTGTGAGGGGCACGCAGTATTTT. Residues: CASSPPGLAVRGTQYF.

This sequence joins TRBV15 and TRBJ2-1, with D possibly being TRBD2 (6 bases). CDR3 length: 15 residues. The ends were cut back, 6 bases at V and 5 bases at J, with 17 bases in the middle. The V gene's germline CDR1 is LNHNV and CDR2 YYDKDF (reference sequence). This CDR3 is CATSLDYTGHNEQFF. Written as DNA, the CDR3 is TGTGCCACCAGTTTGGACTATACCGGCCACAATGAGCAGTTCTTC.

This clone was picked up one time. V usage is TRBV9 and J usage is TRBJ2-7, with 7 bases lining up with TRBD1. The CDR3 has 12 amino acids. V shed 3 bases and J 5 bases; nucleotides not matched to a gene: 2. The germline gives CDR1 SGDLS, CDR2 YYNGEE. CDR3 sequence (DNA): TGTGCCAGCAGCGCAGACAGGGACGAGCAGTACTTC. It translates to CASSADRDEQYF.

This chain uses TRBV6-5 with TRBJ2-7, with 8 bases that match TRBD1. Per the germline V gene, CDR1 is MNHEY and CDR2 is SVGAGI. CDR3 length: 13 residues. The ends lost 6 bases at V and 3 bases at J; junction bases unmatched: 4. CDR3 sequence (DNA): TGTGCCAGCAGGAGGACAGGGCTCTACGAGCAGTACTTC. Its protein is CASRRTGLYEQYF.

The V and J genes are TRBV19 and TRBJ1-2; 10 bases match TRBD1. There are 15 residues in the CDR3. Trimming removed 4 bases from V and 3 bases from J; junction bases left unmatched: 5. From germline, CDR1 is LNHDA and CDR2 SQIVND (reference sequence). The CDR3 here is CASSNRGTGDYGYTF. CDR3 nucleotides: TGTGCCAGTAGTAACCGAGGGACAGGGGACTATGGCTACACCTTC.

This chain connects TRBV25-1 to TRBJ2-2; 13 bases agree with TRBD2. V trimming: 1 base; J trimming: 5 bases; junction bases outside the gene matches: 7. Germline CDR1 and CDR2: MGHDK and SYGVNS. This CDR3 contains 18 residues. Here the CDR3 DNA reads TGTGCCAGCAGTGAATTAGGACTAGCGGGAGCTGGAACCGGGGAGCTGTTTTTT. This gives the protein CASSELGLAGAGTGELFF.

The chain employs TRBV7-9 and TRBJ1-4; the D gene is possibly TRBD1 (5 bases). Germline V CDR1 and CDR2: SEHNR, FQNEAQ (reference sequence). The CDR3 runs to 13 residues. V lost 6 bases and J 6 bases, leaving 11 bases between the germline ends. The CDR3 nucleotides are TGTGCCAGCAGTTCAGGGTTAGATGAAAAACTGTTTTTT. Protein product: CASSSGLDEKLFF.